This T cell receptor beta chain was documented in a study of human T cells and chemical hapten exposure. Background on the study: Across samples, TCR yields varied, mostly owing to small differences in pooled library volumes.

This clonotype came up many times. The library tagged individual cDNA molecules with unique molecular identifiers. MiXCR, applied by TCRdb to the RACE reads, yields one record per CDR3 protein. Seen here are about 46,000 distinct CDR3 sequences, roughly 4% observed once, and the top ten hold roughly 1.6%. Regarding time point: healthy volunteer bleed at 2 weeks. Whole blood that had not been fractionated was the source of extracted total RNA. Germline V lookup: CDR1 LGHDT, CDR2 YNNKEL (reference sequence). The CDR3 loop spans 15 amino acids. V gave up 0 bases and J gave up 2 bases, with 10 bases separating them.

This chain uses TRBV3-1 with TRBJ1-1, with a tentative D call TRBD1 (6 bases). The receptor's source is a female donor in good health. Some clones in this sample may be carry-over from other donors' samples. The specimen was whole blood. The CDR3 DNA reads TGTGCCAGCAGCCAAGAAGGAGGGGGAAACACTGAAGCTTTCTTT. Translation gives CASSQEGGGNTEAFF.